The 8 T cell receptor beta chains given below trace back to one sample, sequenced in a study of OX40 agonist ivuxolimab in advanced cancers. Using immunoSEQ multiplex PCR, the repertoire was profiled, and TCRdb retains in-frame clones only, with some absent. The table includes nearly 65,000 clones, approximately 91% detected once. This material consisted of CD4+ or CD8+ T cells sorted from blood, taken in a trial of the OX40 agonist ivuxolimab. The receptors shown here come from an adult with an advanced solid tumor such as melanoma, head and neck, liver or kidney cancer.

The genes are TRBV28 and TRBJ2-5; D is possibly TRBD2 (7 bases). Germline assignment: CDR1 MDHEN and CDR2 SYDVKM. With 2 bases removed from V and 5 bases from J, the gap between germline ends came to 15 bases. The CDR3 runs to 15 residues. The CDR3 reads CASSLGGGARETQYF. The CDR3 DNA reads TGTGCCAGCAGTTTAGGCGGGGGCGCAAGGGAGACCCAGTACTTC.

The gene calls are TRBV28 and TRBJ1-1; the match to TRBD1 covers 7 bases. Germline V gives CDR1 MDHEN, CDR2 SYDVKM. J lost 3 bases, V lost 5 bases, and 6 bases had no gene match. CDR3 length equals 14 residues. This chain's CDR3 is CASSLTGEDTEAFF. The CDR3 nucleotides read TGTGCCAGCAGTCTCACAGGGGAGGACACTGAAGCTTTCTTT. Variable domain in full (rest from reference TRBV28 and TRBJ1-1): DVKVTQSSRYLVKRTGEKVFLECVQDMDHENMFWYRQDPGLGLRLIYFSYDVKMKEKGDIPEGYSVSREKKERFSLILESASTNQTSMYLCASSLTGEDTEAFFGQGTRLTVV.

The chain couples TRBV5-6 to TRBJ2-4, with 10 nucleotides matching TRBD1. V was pared by 4 bases and J by 2 bases, with 9 bases of the junction left unmatched. This CDR3 contains 17 residues. Germline V CDR1 and CDR2: SGHDT, YYEEEE. As DNA, the CDR3 is TGTGCCAGCAGCCCGGGCGGGACAGGGGTGCCCAAAAACATTCAGTACTTC. It yields the protein CASSPGGTGVPKNIQYF.

The rearrangement links TRBV28 to TRBJ2-1; unclear D gene. The CDR3 totals 12 residues. V was clipped by 6 bases and J by 5 bases, with 8 bases between them. Germline CDR1 reads MDHEN; CDR2 reads SYDVKM. CDR3 residues: CASRFSDNEQFF. Here the CDR3 DNA reads TGTGCCAGCAGGTTCTCTGACAATGAGCAGTTCTTC.

This CDR3 is CASSYSSQGNTEAFF. For the CDR3, the DNA is TGTGCCAGCAGTTACTCGTCACAGGGGAACACTGAAGCTTTCTTT. The chain is built from TRBV6-5 and TRBJ1-1; weak D call: TRBD1 (6 bases). The ends were cut back, 0 bases at V and 1 base at J, with 9 bases in the middle. This CDR3 has 15 amino acids. Germline CDR1 MNHEY, CDR2 SVGAGI.

V gene TRBV29-1 combines with J gene TRBJ2-7; D is possibly TRBD1 (5 bases). With 4 bases removed from V and 2 bases from J, the gap between germline ends came to 12 bases. The CDR3 loop spans 13 amino acids. In germline, CDR1 is SQVTM, CDR2 ANQGSEA. CDR3 DNA sequence: TGCAGCGTTGGCGCAGGGCACCCCTACGAGCAGTACTTC. Its translation is CSVGAGHPYEQYF.

This chain uses TRBV7-9 with TRBJ1-1, with 10 bases matching TRBD1. V shed 1 base, J shed 4 bases, and the junction held 3 bases outside the gene matches. Germline CDR1 reads SEHNR; CDR2 reads FQNEAQ (reference sequence). The CDR3 loop spans 15 amino acids. In DNA, the CDR3 is TGTGCCAGCAGCTTAGAAGGACAGGGGGGCACTGAAGCTTTCTTT. Residues: CASSLEGQGGTEAFF.

CDR3 coding DNA: TGTGCCAGCAGCTATCCCGCCGGGACTAGCGGGAGCGATGAGCAGTTCTTC. Its protein product is CASSYPAGTSGSDEQFF. The chain couples TRBV7-9 to TRBJ2-1, with 14 bases aligning to TRBD2. Germline CDR1 reads SEHNR; CDR2 reads FQNEAQ (reference sequence). The CDR3 sequence is 17 residues long. Losses at the gene ends were 4 bases for V and 8 bases for J; bases not matched to a gene: 10.